This TCR beta chain was obtained from a study of CD8 T cells in ankylosing spondylitis. Study-wide results and caveats: Apparently characteristic of ankylosing spondylitis blood was a TCR beta motif (under ten highly homologous variants).

Concerning this clonotype: Its target is not known.

TCRdb independently ran MiXCR on the 5' RACE reads; one entry per CDR3 protein. Among approximately 540,000 distinct CDR3 sequences listed, over 9.5% were seen once. The CDR3 length is 16 residues. The V gene lost 0 bases and the J gene lost 2 bases, with 14 bases spanning the gap. CDR1 DFQATT and CDR2 SNEGSKA come from the germline V gene (reference sequence). The sequenced sample was blood, either unsorted or a sorted T cell fraction (not recorded which). The chain uses TRBV20-1 and TRBJ2-1; D assignment may be TRBD1 or TRBD2 (5 bases each). The TCR originated in a male donor with ankylosing spondylitis. The CDR3 protein is CSARDRMRGAYNEQFF. The CDR3 region has the DNA TGCAGTGCTAGAGATCGGATGAGGGGCGCCTACAATGAGCAGTTCTTC.